Listed here are 5 T cell receptor beta chains from one sample, sequenced in a study of shared clonotypes between healthy human individuals. Sequencing was performed with immunoSEQ multiplex PCR; in TCRdb, only in-frame clones are kept and a portion is missing. The data hold 2.3 million or so clones, with just over 90% observed a single time. The sequencing input was naive CD4+ T cells from PBMCs. Subset of the sample: CD45RA+ positively selected. These TCRs come from a young man in good health. Some clones in this sample may be carry-over from other donors' samples.

The rearrangement joins TRBV7-9 to TRBJ1-3; D call uncertain. V lost 5 bases and J 0 bases, leaving 8 bases between the germline ends. CDR3 size: 14 residues. Germline V gene data show CDR1 as SEHNR and CDR2 as FQNEAQ (reference sequence). For the CDR3, the DNA is TGTGCCAGCAGCCGGGCCATCTCTGGAAACACCATATATTTT. As protein: CASSRAISGNTIYF.

The V call is TRBV19, the J call TRBJ1-5; no reliable D call. V was cut by 4 bases and J by 0 bases, with 10 bases left in between. The CDR3 is 15 amino acids. Germline V lookup: CDR1 LNHDA, CDR2 SQIVND (reference sequence). The CDR3 here is CASSSDAGSNQPQHF. As DNA, the CDR3 is TGTGCCAGTAGTAGCGATGCAGGTAGCAATCAGCCCCAGCATTTT.

This clone has just one count. The chain joins TRBV4-1 to TRBJ2-4; D remains ambiguous. V was shortened by 2 bases and J by 3 bases, with 14 bases between the two germline ends. Germline lookup yields CDR1 MGHRA and CDR2 YSYEKL. The CDR3 contains 16 residues. This CDR3 is CASSQRAIQDKNIQYF. As DNA, the CDR3 is TGCGCCAGCAGCCAACGGGCCATCCAGGACAAAAACATTCAGTACTTC.

A remark on this clone: This sample includes further DNA sequences coding for the same CDR3. The genes are TRBV6-1 and TRBJ1-1; D unresolved. The germline V gene has CDR1 MNHNS and CDR2 SASEGT. The CDR3 is made up of 13 amino acids. V shed 2 bases and J shed 1 base, with 5 bases lying between them. The CDR3 nucleotides are TGTGCCAGCAGTGAACAACCGAACACTGAAGCTTTCTTT. This encodes CASSEQPNTEAFF.

The chain links TRBV5-8 to TRBJ2-7, with D hard to call. Germline CDR1 SGHTS, CDR2 YDEGEE. The CDR3 has 16 residues. V was pared by 7 bases and J by 2 bases, with 22 bases between. As DNA, the CDR3 is TGTGCCAGCCCACGCGGTATCCGAACAACGACCTACGAGCAGTACTTC. Translating it yields CASPRGIRTTTYEQYF.